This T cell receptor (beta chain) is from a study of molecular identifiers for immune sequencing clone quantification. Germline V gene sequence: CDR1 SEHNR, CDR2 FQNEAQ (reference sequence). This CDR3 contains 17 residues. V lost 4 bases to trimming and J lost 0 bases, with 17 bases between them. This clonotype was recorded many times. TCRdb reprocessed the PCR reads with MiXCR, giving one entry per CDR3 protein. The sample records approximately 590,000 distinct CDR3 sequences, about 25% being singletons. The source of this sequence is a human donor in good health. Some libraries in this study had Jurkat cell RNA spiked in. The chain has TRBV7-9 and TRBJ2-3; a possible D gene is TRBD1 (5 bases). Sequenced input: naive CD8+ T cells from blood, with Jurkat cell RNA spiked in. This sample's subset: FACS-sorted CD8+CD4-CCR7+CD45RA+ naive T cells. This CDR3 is CASSSSLTDRSTDTQYF. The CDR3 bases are TGTGCCAGCAGCTCCTCCTTAACAGACAGAAGCACAGATACGCAGTATTTT. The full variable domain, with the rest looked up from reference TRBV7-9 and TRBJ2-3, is DTGVSQNPRHKITKRGQNVTFRCDPISEHNRLYWYRQTLGQGPEFLTYFQNEAQLEKSRLLSDRFSAERPKGSFSTLEIQRTEQGDSAMYLCASSSSLTDRSTDTQYFGPGTRLTVL.